The sequence of this T cell receptor (beta chain) was determined in a study of technical replicates of blood from a handful of donors (dated by TCRdb to about 2017). Libraries were constructed by the immunoSEQ multiplex PCR assay. Imported from immuneACCESS, the table was reduced by TCRdb to in-frame sequences with V and J called. These copies leave out some clones; in studies compared against another copy, an unresolved V gene accounts for under half, and the cause of the remainder is not known. The sample includes about 94,000 clones, with about 95% observed a single time. Roughly 0.21% of the sample belongs to the ten largest clones. V lost 6 bases and J lost 0 bases, and the count of bases not matched to a germline gene is 5. CDR1 and CDR2 are drawn from the germline V gene: MDHEN, SYDVKM. Including cysteine and phenylalanine, the CDR3 has 15 amino acids. The sequence is cut down to CDR3 DNA, 45 bases in frame from base 1.

Details on this clone: The antigen this receptor binds is unknown. No qualities accompany the bases; no much larger clone lies one base away.

The specimen sequenced was T cells isolated from PBMCs. The source is a human donor in good health. Here the chain combines TRBV28 and TRBJ2-1; TRBD1 aligns with 7 central bases. CDR3 region: CASSLGQSSYNEQFF. The nucleotide sequence reads TGTGCCAGCAGCCTGGGACAGAGCTCCTACAATGAGCAGTTCTTC.